Listed here is a single T cell receptor (beta chain). Its matching antigen is unknown. The CDR3 has 14 residues. The germline V gene encodes CDR1 WSHSY and CDR2 SAAADI. V gave up 3 bases and J gave up 5 bases; unmatched junction bases: 6. These data belong to a study of cytomegalovirus exposure and HLA in healthy donors. About the research overall: A data release that came early held about 89 million unique TCRs from HLA-typed donors.

Study-level points and caveats: Being indistinguishable, some V segments were excluded, TRBV6-2 and TRBV6-3 among them. The dataset shows that most TCR sequences were rare, while some public TCRs occurred in many donors. A previous analysis found most TCR beta V segments productive roughly 90% or roughly 30% of the time.

Primers included in the PCR were 60 Vbeta and 13 Jbeta primers. TCRdb keeps only in-frame clones here, not all; method: immunoSEQ multiplex PCR. This sample's table has 100,000 to 150,000 clones. What was sequenced was PBMCs. The gene calls are TRBV10-2 and TRBJ1-2; 7 bases agree with TRBD1. The TCR sequence derives from a woman aged 40-49 years in good health and CMV-seronegative. CDR3 sequence (DNA): TGCGCCAGCAGTGATTTACAGGGGTGGTATGGCTACACCTTC. This sequence encodes CASSDLQGWYGYTF.